Sequencing of this TCR beta chain was carried out in a study of blood T cell repertoires in COVID-19. The wider study: Acute-phase and convalescent COVID-19 samples originated in the United States, Italy and Spain. PBMCs, B-cell-depleted T cells, or T cells were the source of the cDNA or gDNA that made up the material.

As originally analysed: From reference gene primer amplification, estimates of nucleated cell counts were derived. Produced via immunoSEQ multiplex PCR; TCRdb's table is partial and in-frame only. That table is the source of V, J and clone size, and D and trimming were worked out from the DNA. Here the sample spans about 200,000 clones, approximately 83% being singletons. In germline, CDR1 is SGHTA, CDR2 FQGNSA. The junction had 12 bases not matched to a gene; V was cut back by 1 base and J by 6 bases. The CDR3 runs to 16 residues. Sequenced: peripheral blood. The TCR comes from a woman between 40 and 55 years old with active or convalescent COVID-19. The chain recombines TRBV7-2 with TRBJ2-7; 7 bases agree with TRBD1. For the CDR3, the DNA is TGTGCCAGCAGCTTAGGAGCGTGGGGACAGTTGGGCGAGCAGTACTTC. It translates to CASSLGAWGQLGEQYF.